These 26 T cell receptor beta chains were all obtained from the same sample, sequenced in a study of shared T cell receptors in the human thymus. TCRdb keeps only in-frame clones here, not all; method: immunoSEQ multiplex PCR. In the table there are 700,000 or so clones, 80% to 90% of which are singletons. The sample also formed part of further work on human thymus T cells.

Sample: thymocytes. The receptors originated from a girl under three years old with a congenital heart defect.

This clone came up once. The CDR3 reads CASSEAAGGECSYNEQFF. DNA for the CDR3: TGTGCCAGCAGTGAAGCGGCAGGGGGCGAATGTTCCTACAATGAGCAGTTCTTC. The chain employs TRBV2 and TRBJ2-1; 8 bases map to TRBD1. V dropped 0 bases and J dropped 1; count of bases not matched to a gene: 8. The CDR3 is made up of 18 amino acids. The germline V gene has CDR1 SNHLY and CDR2 FYNNEI.

The sample holds a few counts of this clone. In nucleotides, the CDR3 is TGTGCCATCAGTAAAACAAACAGGTTACCTTATCCTTTCGATACGCAGTATTTT. It translates to CAISKTNRLPYPFDTQYF. V gene TRBV10-3 combines with J gene TRBJ2-3, with a tentative D call TRBD1 (5 bases). V dropped 5 bases and J dropped 6 bases, with 27 bases sitting between them. CDR1 and CDR2 from the germline V gene are ENHRY and SYGVKD. This CDR3 contains 18 residues.

V is TRBV2 and J is TRBJ1-1; D call uncertain. This CDR3 region has 11 residues. Germline assignment: CDR1 SNHLY and CDR2 FYNNEI. Trimming removed 7 bases at V and 3 bases at J, with 6 bases between. DNA of the CDR3: TGTGCCAGCATCACAGACACTGAAGCTTTCTTT. Protein product: CASITDTEAFF.

The chain has TRBV5-1 and TRBJ1-1, with 8 bases fitting TRBD1. CDR1 is SGHRS, CDR2 YFSETQ, per germline. This CDR3 is 15 amino acids long. Unmatched junction bases numbered 8, after V lost 1 base and J lost 6 bases. The CDR3 DNA reads as TGCGCCAGCAGCTTGCCGACGGACAGGGCTGCTGAAGCTTTCTTT. Amino acid sequence: CASSLPTDRAAEAFF.

CDR3 sequence (DNA): TGCGCCAGCAGCCAAGCAGAGTGGGCCTATGGCTACACCTTC. Translation gives CASSQAEWAYGYTF. The chain links TRBV4-3 to TRBJ1-2; D gene uncertain. The CDR3 totals 14 residues. Per the germline V gene, CDR1 is LGHNA and CDR2 is YSLEER. V was trimmed by 1 base and J by 4 bases, leaving 10 bases between them.

This rearrangement joins TRBV7-3 to TRBJ2-7, with D unclear. Germline V gives CDR1 SGHTA, CDR2 FQGTGA. V was pared by 1 base and J by 0 bases, with 10 bases between. The CDR3 runs to 15 residues. The DNA of the CDR3 is TGTGCCAGCAGCTTAAATCGCGGTAGCTCCTACGAGCAGTACTTC. Protein sequence: CASSLNRGSSYEQYF.

The gene calls are TRBV29-1 and TRBJ1-1; unclear D gene. Trimming removed 4 bases at V and 4 bases at J, with 13 bases between. Looked up from germline, CDR1 is SQVTM and CDR2 is ANQGSEA. This CDR3 contains 13 residues. The CDR3 DNA sequence: TGCAGCGTTGGCCCAGGACGGGGCACTGAAGCTTTCTTT. Its translation: CSVGPGRGTEAFF. Full variable domain (remainder filled in from reference TRBV29-1 and TRBJ1-1): SAVISQKPSRDICQRGTSLTIQCQVDSQVTMMFWYRQQPGQSLTLIATANQGSEATYESGFVIDKFPISRPNLTFSTLTVSNMSPEDSSIYLCSVGPGRGTEAFFGQGTRLTVV.

V and J are TRBV2 and TRBJ1-1, with a weak D call TRBD1 (5 bases). This CDR3 region has 13 residues. Trimming left V 3 bases short and J 8 bases short, with 13 bases between. Germline CDR1 and CDR2: SNHLY and FYNNEI. DNA for the CDR3: TGTGCCAGCAGTGACAGGGAACCCATGGAAGCTTTCTTT. This codes for CASSDREPMEAFF.

The chain links TRBV4-1 to TRBJ2-6; 7 nucleotides align to TRBD1. Germline values: CDR1 MGHRA, CDR2 YSYEKL. There are 18 residues in the CDR3. With 1 base clipped from V and 4 bases from J, the junction kept 10 bases outside the gene matches. Here the CDR3 DNA reads TGCGCCAGCAGCCAAGTTGAGGGGGCCCAGTTAGGGGCCAACGTCCTGACTTTC. Protein sequence: CASSQVEGAQLGANVLTF.

V gene TRBV4-1 combines with J gene TRBJ1-6, with D possibly being TRBD1 (5 bases). The ends were cut back, 0 bases at V and 8 bases at J, with 17 bases in the middle. Germline CDR1 reads MGHRA; CDR2 reads YSYEKL. This CDR3 has 17 residues. CDR3 DNA: TGCGCCAGCAGCCAAGAGCCCAAGGGGCAGGGTCATTCACCCCTCCACTTT. Translated: CASSQEPKGQGHSPLHF.

The CDR3 nucleotides read TGTGCCACCCGTGGGGCGGACAGCGCTTCTAGCACAGATACGCAGTATTTT. It specifies CATRGADSASSTDTQYF. The V gene is TRBV15, the J gene TRBJ2-3; tentative D call: TRBD1 (6 bases). The CDR3 extends over 17 amino acids. Trimming removed 8 bases from V and 0 bases from J, with 21 bases in between. Germline values: CDR1 LNHNV, CDR2 YYDKDF (reference sequence).

The rearrangement uses TRBV6-1 and TRBJ2-1; 9 nucleotides line up with TRBD2. CDR1 MNHNS and CDR2 SASEGT come from the germline V gene. J was trimmed by 3 bases and V by 4 bases; bases with no gene match: 7. This CDR3 contains 16 residues. CDR3 sequence reads: CASSVASGKVYNEQFF. DNA for the CDR3: TGTGCCAGCAGTGTCGCTAGCGGGAAGGTCTACAATGAGCAGTTCTTC.

The V gene is TRBV7-8, the J gene TRBJ1-2, with a tentative D call TRBD1 (6 bases). The V end lost 2 bases, the J end lost 3 bases, and 13 bases lay between the germline ends. Germline-derived CDR1 and CDR2 are SGHVS and FQNEAQ. CDR3 size: 15 residues. CDR3 amino acids: CASSLRPGDYYGYTF. The CDR3 DNA reads TGTGCCAGCAGCTTACGCCCAGGGGATTACTATGGCTACACCTTC.

This rearrangement joins TRBV5-8 to TRBJ1-4; weak D call: TRBD1 (6 bases). There are 16 residues in the CDR3. Germline CDR1 reads SGHTS; CDR2 reads YDEGEE. The V end lost 4 bases, the J end lost 4 bases, and 17 bases lay between the germline ends. In nucleotides, the CDR3 is TGTGCCAGCAGCCCGGTCGGGGGGCGGGGTAATGAAAAACTGTTTTTT. Translated: CASSPVGGRGNEKLFF. Drawing the rest from reference TRBV5-8 and TRBJ1-4, the complete variable domain is EAGVTQSPTHLIKTRGQQATLRCSPISGHTSVYWYQQALGLGLQFLLWYDEGEERNRGNFPPRFSGRQFPNYSSELNVNALELEDSALYLCASSPVGGRGNEKLFFGSGTQLSVL.

The rearrangement joins TRBV18 to TRBJ2-3; 9 bases line up with TRBD1. This CDR3 region has 15 residues. V dropped 4 bases and J dropped 1; count of bases not matched to a gene: 3. Germline-derived CDR1 and CDR2 are KGHSH and LQKENI. The CDR3 coding sequence is TGTGCCAGCTCACGCGGGACAGGGCGCACAGATACGCAGTATTTT. It specifies CASSRGTGRTDTQYF. Looking up the rest from reference TRBV18 and TRBJ2-3 gives the full variable domain: NAGVMQNPRHLVRRRGQEARLRCSPMKGHSHVYWYRQLPEEGLKFMVYLQKENIIDESGMPKERFSAEFPKEGPSILRIQQVVRGDSAAYFCASSRGTGRTDTQYFGPGTRLTVL.

This clone has a single count. V usage is TRBV7-9 and J usage is TRBJ1-5; 9 bases line up with TRBD1. Germline V gene data show CDR1 as SEHNR and CDR2 as FQNEAQ (reference sequence). The CDR3 sequence is 18 residues long. After removal of 1 base from V and 1 base from J, the junction contained 8 bases not matched to a gene. The CDR3 sequence: CASSLEVTGGGSNQPQHF. The CDR3 DNA reads as TGTGCCAGCAGCTTAGAAGTGACAGGGGGAGGGAGCAATCAGCCCCAGCATTTT.

The chain links TRBV10-3 to TRBJ2-1; 12 bases line up with TRBD2. The germline V gene encodes CDR1 ENHRY and CDR2 SYGVKD. Trimming cost V 4 bases and J 1 base; bases outside gene matches: 23. The CDR3 consists of 23 residues. CDR3 residues: CAISVISRTVASGGGTSYNEQFF. DNA for the CDR3: TGTGCCATCAGTGTCATATCCCGAACGGTGGCTAGCGGGGGGGGGACATCCTACAATGAGCAGTTCTTC.

CDR3 sequence reads: CASRRGEGLRFEVGSRNYGYTF. CDR3 DNA sequence: TGTGCCAGCAGGCGGGGCGAGGGGTTGCGTTTTGAGGTGGGAAGTCGAAACTATGGCTACACCTTC. V is TRBV28 and J is TRBJ1-2; weak D call: TRBD1 (5 bases). In germline, CDR1 is MDHEN, CDR2 SYDVKM. The V and J ends lost 6 bases and 2 bases respectively, with 37 bases between them. There are 22 residues in the CDR3.

CDR3 nucleotides: TGCGCCAGCAGACTCAGGGGCTCGGGCTACTATGGCTACACCTTC. Translation: CASRLRGSGYYGYTF. The chain uses TRBV5-1 and TRBJ1-2, with D possibly being TRBD1 (6 bases). V lost 5 bases and J lost 3, with 17 bases in between. Germline V gene data show CDR1 as SGHRS and CDR2 as YFSETQ. There are 15 residues in the CDR3.

The rearrangement uses TRBV19 and TRBJ1-2; TRBD1 might be the D (5 bases). V was clipped by 9 bases and J by 3 bases, with 14 bases between them. Looked up from germline, CDR1 is LNHDA and CDR2 is SQIVND (reference sequence). This CDR3 is 13 amino acids long. The CDR3 coding sequence is TGTGCCAGCCAGGACACGTGGGACTATGGCTACACCTTC. This gives the protein CASQDTWDYGYTF.

V usage is TRBV18 and J usage is TRBJ1-5, with 9 positions matching TRBD1. The CDR3 consists of 16 residues. Germline V gene sequence: CDR1 KGHSH, CDR2 LQKENI. V gave up 6 bases and J gave up 1 base; unmatched junction bases: 7. The CDR3 sequence: CASSPGGTGSNQPQHF. The CDR3 nucleotides are TGTGCCAGCTCGCCCGGCGGGACAGGGAGCAATCAGCCCCAGCATTTT.

This clone was seen just once. The chain is built from TRBV19 and TRBJ1-1; maybe TRBD1 (5 bases). The germline CDR1 and CDR2 sequences are LNHDA and SQIVND (reference sequence). The CDR3 runs to 15 residues. V gave up 6 bases and J gave up 3 bases, with 17 bases separating them. The CDR3 region has the DNA TGTGCCAGTAGGGGGGGGAAGGCGGTCCACACTGAAGCTTTCTTT. This encodes CASRGGKAVHTEAFF.

This clone was detected a few times. The V call is TRBV6-7, the J call TRBJ2-7; D gene unclear. TRBV6-7 is treated as an ORF (open reading frame) with a function not yet certain. CDR3 length: 14 residues. The ends were cut back, 0 bases at V and 5 bases at J, with 11 bases in the middle. CDR3 sequence: CASSYSISVHEQYF. DNA for the CDR3: TGTGCCAGCAGTTACTCGATTAGTGTCCACGAGCAGTACTTC.

In its sample, this clone was seen a few times. The J gene is TRBJ1-1, the V gene TRBV5-5, with 7 bases lining up with TRBD1. V trimming: 4 bases; J trimming: 3 bases; junction bases outside the gene matches: 6. In germline, CDR1 is SGHKS, CDR2 YYEKEE (reference sequence). This CDR3 has 14 amino acids. The CDR3 coding sequence is TGTGCCAGCAGCCTGGACAGGACCCACACTGAAGCTTTCTTT. Its translation: CASSLDRTHTEAFF.

The chain employs TRBV9 and TRBJ2-1, with TRBD2 matching over 9 bases. The CDR3 loop spans 16 amino acids. Germline V gives CDR1 SGDLS, CDR2 YYNGEE. The junction had 8 bases not matched to a gene; V was cut back by 3 bases and J by 4 bases. Written as DNA, the CDR3 is TGTGCCAGCAGCGCCCTCGATAGCGGGGGTTACAATGAGCAGTTCTTC. It specifies CASSALDSGGYNEQFF.

The genes are TRBV6-5 and TRBJ1-4; 7 bases align to TRBD1. Germline-derived CDR1 and CDR2 are MNHEY and SVGAGI. V was clipped by 9 bases and J by 0 bases; unmatched bases: 1. The CDR3 consists of 13 residues. The chain's CDR3 is CASTGATNEKLFF. DNA for the CDR3: TGTGCCAGTACAGGGGCAACTAATGAAAAACTGTTTTTT.